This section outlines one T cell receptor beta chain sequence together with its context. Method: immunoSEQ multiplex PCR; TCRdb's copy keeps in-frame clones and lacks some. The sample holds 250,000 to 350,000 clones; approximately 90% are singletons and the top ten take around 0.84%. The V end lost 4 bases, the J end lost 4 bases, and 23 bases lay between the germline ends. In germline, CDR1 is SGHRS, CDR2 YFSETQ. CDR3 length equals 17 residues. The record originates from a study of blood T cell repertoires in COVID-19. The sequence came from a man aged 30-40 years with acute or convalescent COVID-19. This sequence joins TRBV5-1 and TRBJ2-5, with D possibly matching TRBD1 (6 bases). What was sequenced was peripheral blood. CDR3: CASSRSRSVRGGETQYF. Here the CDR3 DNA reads TGCGCCAGCAGCCGATCCCGTAGCGTCCGAGGGGGAGAGACCCAGTACTTC.